These 3 T cell receptor beta chains were sequenced from one sample in a study of blood T cell repertoires in COVID-19. TCRdb's copy holds only in-frame clones and misses some; the assay was immunoSEQ multiplex PCR. The sample consists of about 170,000 clones, approximately 87% of them appearing once. The specimen sequenced was peripheral blood. These receptors all come from a man aged 18 to 30 with active or convalescent COVID-19.

The J gene is TRBJ2-1, the V gene TRBV29-1; TRBD2 aligns across 10 bases. CDR1 SQVTM and CDR2 ANQGSEA come from the germline V gene. This CDR3 region has 14 residues. J lost 6 bases, V lost 2 bases, and 4 bases had no gene match. The CDR3 protein is CSVEWGLAPNEQFF. CDR3 DNA: TGCAGCGTTGAATGGGGACTAGCGCCCAATGAGCAGTTCTTC.

The V gene is TRBV3-1 (or the pseudogene TRBV3-2), the J gene TRBJ1-1; D is undetermined. The CDR3 totals 13 residues. The V end lost 7 bases, the J end lost 6 bases, and 15 bases lay between the germline ends. Germline CDR1 and CDR2: LGHDT and YNNKEL (reference sequence). The CDR3 nucleotides read TGTGCCAGCAAAATTGCGAGTAATGCTGAAGCTTTCTTT. This encodes CASKIASNAEAFF.

The chain joins TRBV11-2 to TRBJ1-1, with 7 bases fitting TRBD1. This CDR3 is 13 amino acids long. CDR1 is SGHAT and CDR2 is FQNNGV in the germline V gene. The junction had 11 bases not matched to a gene; V was cut back by 4 bases and J by 12 bases. CDR3 loop: CASSSYRDSIPFF. The DNA of the CDR3 is TGTGCCAGCAGCTCCTACCGGGACAGTATACCTTTCTTT. The whole variable domain, remainder taken from reference TRBV11-2 and TRBJ1-1, is EAGVAQSPRYKIIEKRQSVAFWCNPISGHATLYWYQQILGQGPKLLIQFQNNGVVDDSQLPKDRFSAERLKGVDSTLKIQPAKLEDSAVYLCASSSYRDSIPFFGQGTRLTVV.